Each of the 10 T cell receptor beta chains below was sequenced from the same sample in a study of CD4+ T cells in melanoma. Libraries were prepared by immunoSEQ multiplex PCR; TCRdb keeps only in-frame clonotypes and omits some of them. The sample lists 7,000 or so clones, about 65% occurring once. The source material was cells from a culture (not recorded whether cultured in vitro). The source is a human donor with melanoma.

CDR3 in DNA: TGTGCCAGCAGCTGGCAGTCTAGCGGCGACTACAATGAGCAGTTCTTC. Its translation: CASSWQSSGDYNEQFF. The chain joins TRBV5-8 to TRBJ2-1, with 7 bases fitting TRBD2. J lost 3 bases, V lost 3 bases, and 9 bases had no gene match. The germline V gene encodes CDR1 SGHTS and CDR2 YDEGEE. The CDR3 contains 16 residues.

V is TRBV7-3 and J is TRBJ2-3; the match to TRBD2 covers 7 bases. The J segment lost 3 bases and the V segment lost 3 bases, leaving 6 bases of the junction unmatched. The CDR3 length is 15 residues. Per the germline V gene, CDR1 is SGHTA and CDR2 is FQGTGA. The CDR3 here is CASSFTGGGTDTQYF. The CDR3 bases are TGTGCCAGCAGCTTTACGGGGGGAGGAACAGATACGCAGTATTTT.

The chain couples TRBV2 to TRBJ1-4; D uncertain. V gave up 2 bases and J gave up 1 base, with 11 bases separating them. This CDR3 region has 16 residues. The germline V gene has CDR1 SNHLY and CDR2 FYNNEI. CDR3 in amino acids: CASSERRFQTNEKLFF. The CDR3 bases are TGTGCCAGCAGTGAAAGGCGTTTTCAAACTAATGAAAAACTGTTTTTT.

This clone qualifies as medium-sized. The chain is built from TRBV19 and TRBJ1-5, with 7 nucleotides matching TRBD1. The CDR3 runs to 14 residues. Germline loops: CDR1 LNHDA, CDR2 SQIVND (reference sequence). V gave up 2 bases and J gave up 7 bases; unmatched junction bases: 5. For the CDR3, the DNA is TGTGCCAGTAGTATAAGAGGGGGCTGGCAGCCCCAGCATTTT. This sequence encodes CASSIRGGWQPQHF.

The chain carries TRBV5-1 and TRBJ1-5, with 7 bases fitting TRBD1. J gave up 9 bases and V 4 bases, and 10 bases lay outside the gene matches. Germline V gene lookup returns CDR1 SGHRS and CDR2 YFSETQ. This CDR3 spans 14 amino acids. The CDR3 DNA reads TGCGCCAGCAGCCCGACAGGGCCCACGGGGCCCCAGCATTTT. Translation: CASSPTGPTGPQHF. Complete variable domain (other parts from reference TRBV5-1 and TRBJ1-5): KAGVTQTPRYLIKTRGQQVTLSCSPISGHRSVSWYQQTPGQGLQFLFEYFSETQRNKGNFPGRFSGRQFSNSRSEMNVSTLELGDSALYLCASSPTGPTGPQHFGDGTRLSIL.

The chain combines TRBV5-4 with TRBJ2-5, with D perhaps TRBD2 (6 bases). The germline CDR1 and CDR2 sequences are SGHNT and YYREEE (reference sequence). This CDR3 comprises 17 residues. V lost 4 bases, J lost 2 bases, and 21 bases lay in between. CDR3 coding DNA: TGTGCCAGCAGCCCCTCTTTTGGGACTCCTAATCAAGAGACCCAGTACTTC. Its protein is CASSPSFGTPNQETQYF.

The chain couples TRBV7-2 to TRBJ2-1; 8 bases map to TRBD1. The V and J ends lost 5 bases and 1 base, in that order; junction bases with no gene match: 4. Germline CDR1 reads SGHTA; CDR2 reads FQGNSA. The CDR3 is 15 amino acids. CDR3 sequence reads: CASSAGQGSYNEQFF. As DNA, the CDR3 is TGTGCCAGCAGCGCCGGACAGGGTTCCTACAATGAGCAGTTCTTC.

V is TRBV9 and J is TRBJ2-3; D is unclear. This CDR3 comprises 14 residues. The V end was cut by 6 bases, the J end by 3 bases, with 14 bases between. Looked up from germline, CDR1 is SGDLS and CDR2 is YYNGEE. The CDR3 sequence is CASNRAVSTDTQYF. The CDR3 DNA reads as TGTGCCAGCAACCGGGCCGTTTCAACAGATACGCAGTATTTT.

V usage is TRBV4-3 and J usage is TRBJ2-1; possible D gene TRBD1, 6 bases. Trimming shortened V by 0 bases and J by 4 bases, and 10 bases separated the two germline ends. The germline V gene encodes CDR1 LGHNA and CDR2 YSLEER. CDR3 length: 15 residues. CDR3 in amino acids: CASSQDPGTYNEQFF. In nucleotides, the CDR3 is TGCGCCAGCAGCCAAGATCCGGGGACATACAATGAGCAGTTCTTC.

CDR3 sequence (DNA): TGCGCCAGCAGTCGTCCAGGGCTGAACACTGAAGCTTTCTTT. It yields the protein CASSRPGLNTEAFF. The chain joins TRBV23-1 to TRBJ1-1, with D tentatively TRBD1 (5 bases). Being an ORF, TRBV23-1 has a function that is uncertain. V was shortened by 4 bases and J by 0 bases, with 9 bases between the two germline ends. The CDR3 length is 14 residues.